Listed below are T cell receptor beta chains from one sample, sequenced in a study of blood T cell repertoires in COVID-19. Profiled with immunoSEQ multiplex PCR; TCRdb holds only in-frame clones, not every one. This table holds about 64,000 clones, roughly 88% found once. Source material: peripheral blood. Receptor source: a woman aged 55-69 years with acute or convalescent COVID-19. The CDR3 runs from the conserved cysteine through the conserved F or W. D genes are given only for firm matches. Some rows have no size entry. The others give once, few or many, or a class for an expanded clone.

J: TRBJ2-1
V: TRBV6-6
size: NA
D: TRBD1
DNA: TGTGCCAGCAGCCGCCGCGCCGGGACAGGGGGCGCGGGAACCTACAATGAGCAGTTCTTC
CDR3: CASSRRAGTGGAGTYNEQFF

J: TRBJ2-3
V: TRBV3-1/TRBV3-2
size: NA
D: TRBD2
DNA: TGTGCCAGCAGCCAAGGAGGAAGACTAGCGGGGGGGCATACGCAGTATTTT
CDR3: CASSQGGRLAGGHTQYF

J: TRBJ2-1
V: TRBV5-1
size: NA
D: TRBD2
DNA: TGCGCCAGCAGCCACTCAGGAGCGGGGGGTGACAATGAGCAGTTCTTC
CDR3: CASSHSGAGGDNEQFF

J: TRBJ2-7
V: TRBV13
size: few
D: TRBD1
DNA: TGTGCCAGCAGCTTAGGTGGGACAGGGTCCTACGAGCAGTACTTC
CDR3: CASSLGGTGSYEQYF

J: TRBJ1-3
V: TRBV19
size: NA
D: TRBD1
DNA: TGTGCCAGTCACAGGGGGCACTCTGGAAACACCATATATTTT
CDR3: CASHRGHSGNTIYF

J: TRBJ2-7
V: TRBV6-6
size: NA
D: NA
DNA: TGTGCCAGCACCAAACGCCAGGGCTTAAGCTCCTACGAGCAGTACTTC
CDR3: CASTKRQGLSSYEQYF

J: TRBJ1-4
V: TRBV9
size: NA
D: TRBD1
DNA: TGTGCCAGCAGCCCAGCTCCGGGACAGAGAAATGAAAAACTGTTTTTT
CDR3: CASSPAPGQRNEKLFF

J: TRBJ1-3
V: TRBV18
size: few
D: NA
DNA: TGTGCCAGCTCACCCCCCTCCGGGAATGGAAACACCATATATTTT
CDR3: CASSPPSGNGNTIYF

J: TRBJ1-4
V: TRBV3-1/TRBV3-2
size: NA
D: NA
DNA: TGTGCCAGCAGCCAAGATCGGCAGGCTTATGAAAAACTGTTTTTT
CDR3: CASSQDRQAYEKLFF

J: TRBJ1-3
V: TRBV12-3/TRBV12-4
size: NA
D: NA
DNA: TGTGCCAGCGGAACAGGGTCTGGAAACACCATATATTTT
CDR3: CASGTGSGNTIYF

J: TRBJ1-4
V: TRBV3-1/TRBV3-2
size: NA
D: NA
DNA: TGTGCCAGCAGCCAAGTCTCGTTCAGCGGAACTAATGAAAAACTGTTTTTT
CDR3: CASSQVSFSGTNEKLFF

J: TRBJ2-4
V: TRBV6-1
size: NA
D: NA
DNA: TGTGCCAGCAGTGAAATGGGAGGGGGGGGATCCAAAAACATTCAGTACTTC
CDR3: CASSEMGGGGSKNIQYF

J: TRBJ1-6
V: TRBV27
size: NA
D: TRBD1
DNA: TGTGCCAGCAGTTTTTCGGGACAGGGGGCTATAATTTCACCCCTCCACTTT
CDR3: CASSFSGQGAIISPLHF

J: TRBJ1-1
V: TRBV6-5
size: few
D: NA
DNA: TGTGCCAGCAGTACCGGGTCGGTCACTGAAGCTTTCTTT
CDR3: CASSTGSVTEAFF

J: TRBJ1-4
V: TRBV6-4
size: NA
D: TRBD1
DNA: TGTGCCAGCAGTGAGGACAGGGACGGCGAAAAACTGTTTTTT
CDR3: CASSEDRDGEKLFF

J: TRBJ2-1
V: TRBV10-3
size: NA
D: TRBD2
DNA: TGTGCCATCAGTGGAACTAGCGGGGGGATTAGCTCCTACAATGAGCAGTTCTTC
CDR3: CAISGTSGGISSYNEQFF

J: TRBJ2-7
V: TRBV5-1
size: NA
D: TRBD2
DNA: TGCGCCAGCAGCTTATACCCCGGACTAGCGGGGGACGAGCAGTACTTC
CDR3: CASSLYPGLAGDEQYF

J: TRBJ1-1
V: TRBV7-3
size: NA
D: NA
DNA: TGTGCCAGCAGCTCGACAGGTTATGACACTGAAGCTTTCTTT
CDR3: CASSSTGYDTEAFF